This TCR beta chain was recorded in a study of technical replicates of blood from four donors. TCRdb keeps only in-frame clones here, not all; method: immunoSEQ multiplex PCR. This table holds 11,000 to 15,000 clones, approximately 80% found once. The sequenced sample consisted of PBMCs. The sequence was collected from a human donor in good health.

The CDR3 sequence is CASSPGGTGNQPQHF. The DNA of the CDR3 is TGTGCCAGCAGCCCCGGGGGGACAGGTAATCAGCCCCAGCATTTT. V gene TRBV11-2 combines with J gene TRBJ1-5, with TRBD1 matching 8 bases. CDR1 and CDR2 (germline): SGHAT, FQNNGV. V shed 5 bases and J 4 bases; nucleotides not matched to a gene: 7. This CDR3 spans 15 amino acids.